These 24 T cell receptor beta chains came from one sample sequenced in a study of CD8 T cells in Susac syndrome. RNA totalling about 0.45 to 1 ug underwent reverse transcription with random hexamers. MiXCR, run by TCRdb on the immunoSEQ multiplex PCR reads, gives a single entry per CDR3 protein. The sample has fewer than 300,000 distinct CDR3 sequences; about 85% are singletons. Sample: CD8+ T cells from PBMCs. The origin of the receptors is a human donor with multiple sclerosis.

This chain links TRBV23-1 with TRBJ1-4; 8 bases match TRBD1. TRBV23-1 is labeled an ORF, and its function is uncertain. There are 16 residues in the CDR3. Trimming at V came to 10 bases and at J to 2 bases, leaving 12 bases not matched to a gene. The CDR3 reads CATSPGQVFTNEKLFF. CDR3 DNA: TGCGCCACGAGCCCGGGACAGGTTTTCACTAATGAAAAACTGTTTTTT.

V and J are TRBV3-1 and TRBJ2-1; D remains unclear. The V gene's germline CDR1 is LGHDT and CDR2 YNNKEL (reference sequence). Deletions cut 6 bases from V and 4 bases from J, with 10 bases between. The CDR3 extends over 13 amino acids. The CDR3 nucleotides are TGTGCCAGCAGTTGGACGGAGTACAATGAGCAGTTCTTC. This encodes CASSWTEYNEQFF.

The CDR3, as DNA: TGTGCCAGCAGCTCGAGGTCCCAGCCCTACGAGCAGTACTTC. As protein: CASSSRSQPYEQYF. This sequence joins TRBV7-9 and TRBJ2-7; unclear D gene. This CDR3 contains 14 residues. Germline V lookup: CDR1 SEHNR, CDR2 FQNEAQ (reference sequence). V was trimmed by 4 bases and J by 2 bases, leaving 12 bases between them.

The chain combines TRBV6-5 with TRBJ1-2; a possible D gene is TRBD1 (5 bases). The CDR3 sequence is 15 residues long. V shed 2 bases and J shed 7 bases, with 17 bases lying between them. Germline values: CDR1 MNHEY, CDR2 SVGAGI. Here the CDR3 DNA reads TGTGCCAGCAGTTACGATAAGGGGTCCCGGGTTGGCTACACCTTC. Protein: CASSYDKGSRVGYTF.

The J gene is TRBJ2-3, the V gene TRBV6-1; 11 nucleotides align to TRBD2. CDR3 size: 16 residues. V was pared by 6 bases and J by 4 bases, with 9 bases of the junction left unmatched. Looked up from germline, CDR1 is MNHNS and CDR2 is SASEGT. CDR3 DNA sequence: TGTGCCAGCAGCCTCTTAACTAGCGGGAGACCAGATACGCAGTATTTT. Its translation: CASSLLTSGRPDTQYF.

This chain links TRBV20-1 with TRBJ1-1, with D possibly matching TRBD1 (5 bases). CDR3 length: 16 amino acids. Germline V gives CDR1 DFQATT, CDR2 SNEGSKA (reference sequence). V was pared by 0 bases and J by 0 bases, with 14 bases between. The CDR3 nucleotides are TGCAGTGCTAGAGATCGGGGCAGGAATCTGAACACTGAAGCTTTCTTT. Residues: CSARDRGRNLNTEAFF.

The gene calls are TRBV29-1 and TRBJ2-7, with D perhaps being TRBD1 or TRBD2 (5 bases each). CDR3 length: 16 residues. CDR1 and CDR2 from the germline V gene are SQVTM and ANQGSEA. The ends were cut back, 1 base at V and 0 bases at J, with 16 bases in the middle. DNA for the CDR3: TGCAGCGTTGAAGGGGGGTCCATTGGGAGCTCCTACGAGCAGTACTTC. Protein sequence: CSVEGGSIGSSYEQYF.

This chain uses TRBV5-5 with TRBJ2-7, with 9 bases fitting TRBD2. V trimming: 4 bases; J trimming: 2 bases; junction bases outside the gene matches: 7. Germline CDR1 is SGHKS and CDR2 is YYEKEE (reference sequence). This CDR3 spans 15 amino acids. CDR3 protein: CASSLEGLAPYEQYF. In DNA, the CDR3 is TGTGCCAGCAGCCTCGAGGGACTAGCACCCTACGAGCAGTACTTC.

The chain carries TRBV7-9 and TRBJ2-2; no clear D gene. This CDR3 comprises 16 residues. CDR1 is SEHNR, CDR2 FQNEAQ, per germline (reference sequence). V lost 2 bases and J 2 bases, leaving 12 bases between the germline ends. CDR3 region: CASSLKRLLNTGELFF. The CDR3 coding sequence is TGTGCCAGCAGCTTAAAGCGCCTCCTTAACACCGGGGAGCTGTTTTTT.

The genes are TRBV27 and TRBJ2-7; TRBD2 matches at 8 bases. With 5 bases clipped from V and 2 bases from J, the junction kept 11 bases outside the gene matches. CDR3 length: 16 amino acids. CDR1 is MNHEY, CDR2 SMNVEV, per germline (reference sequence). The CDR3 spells CASSHHWGLVPYEQYF. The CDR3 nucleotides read TGTGCCAGCAGTCACCATTGGGGACTAGTCCCCTACGAGCAGTACTTC.

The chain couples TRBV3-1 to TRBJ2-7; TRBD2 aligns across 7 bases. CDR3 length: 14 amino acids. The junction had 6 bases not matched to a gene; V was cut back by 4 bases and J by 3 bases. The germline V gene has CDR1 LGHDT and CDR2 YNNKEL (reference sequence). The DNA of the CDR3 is TGTGCCAGCAGCCCCGCTCCGGGAGGCTACGAGCAGTACTTC. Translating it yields CASSPAPGGYEQYF.

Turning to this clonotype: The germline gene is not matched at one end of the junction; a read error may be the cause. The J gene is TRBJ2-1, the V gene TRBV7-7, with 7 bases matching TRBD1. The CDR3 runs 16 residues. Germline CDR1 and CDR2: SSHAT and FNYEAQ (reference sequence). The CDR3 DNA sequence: TGTGCTAGCAGCCTAAACGAGGGGGCCGTCTACAATGAGCAGTTCTTC. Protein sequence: CASSLNEGAVYNEQFF.

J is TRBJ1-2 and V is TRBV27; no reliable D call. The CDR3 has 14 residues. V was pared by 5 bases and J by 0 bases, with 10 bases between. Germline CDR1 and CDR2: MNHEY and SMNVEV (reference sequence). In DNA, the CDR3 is TGTGCCAGCAGTCCAGGAGGTTCTAACTATGGCTACACCTTC. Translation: CASSPGGSNYGYTF.

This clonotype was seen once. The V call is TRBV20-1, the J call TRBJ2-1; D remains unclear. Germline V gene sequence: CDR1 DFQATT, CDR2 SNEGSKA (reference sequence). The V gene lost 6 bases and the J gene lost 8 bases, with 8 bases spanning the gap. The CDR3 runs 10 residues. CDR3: CSALPYEQFF. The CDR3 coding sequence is TGCAGTGCCTTACCCTATGAGCAGTTCTTC.

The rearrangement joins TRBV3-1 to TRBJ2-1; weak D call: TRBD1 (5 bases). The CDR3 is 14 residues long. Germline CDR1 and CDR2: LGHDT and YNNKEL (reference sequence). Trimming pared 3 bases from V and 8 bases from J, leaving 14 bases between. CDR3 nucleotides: TGTGCCAGCAGCCACCCTTTTGACAGCCATGAGCAGTTCTTC. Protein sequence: CASSHPFDSHEQFF.

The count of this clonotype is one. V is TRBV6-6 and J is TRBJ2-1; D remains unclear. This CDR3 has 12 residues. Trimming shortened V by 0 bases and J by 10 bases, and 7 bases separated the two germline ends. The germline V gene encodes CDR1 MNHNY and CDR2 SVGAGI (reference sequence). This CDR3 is CASSYSTQEQFF. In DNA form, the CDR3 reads TGTGCCAGCAGTTACTCTACCCAGGAGCAGTTCTTC.

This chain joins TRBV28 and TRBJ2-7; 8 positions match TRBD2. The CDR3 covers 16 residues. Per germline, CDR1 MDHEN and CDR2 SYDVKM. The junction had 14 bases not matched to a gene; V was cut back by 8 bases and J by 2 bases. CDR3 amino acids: CASGARGGLVPYEQYF. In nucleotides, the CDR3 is TGTGCCAGCGGGGCACGGGGGGGACTAGTCCCCTACGAGCAGTACTTC.

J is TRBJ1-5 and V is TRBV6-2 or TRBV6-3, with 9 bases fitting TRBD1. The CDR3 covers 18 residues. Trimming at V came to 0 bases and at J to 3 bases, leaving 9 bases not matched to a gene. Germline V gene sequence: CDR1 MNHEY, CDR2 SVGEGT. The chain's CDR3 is CASSYSSWDREANQPQHF. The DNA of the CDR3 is TGTGCCAGCAGTTACTCGAGCTGGGACAGGGAGGCCAATCAGCCCCAGCATTTT.

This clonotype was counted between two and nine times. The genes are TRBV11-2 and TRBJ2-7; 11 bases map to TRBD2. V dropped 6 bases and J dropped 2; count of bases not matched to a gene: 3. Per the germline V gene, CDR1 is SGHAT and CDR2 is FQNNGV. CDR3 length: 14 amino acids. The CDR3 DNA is TGTGCCAGCAGGGGGACTAGCGGCCCCTACGAGCAGTACTTC. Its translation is CASRGTSGPYEQYF.

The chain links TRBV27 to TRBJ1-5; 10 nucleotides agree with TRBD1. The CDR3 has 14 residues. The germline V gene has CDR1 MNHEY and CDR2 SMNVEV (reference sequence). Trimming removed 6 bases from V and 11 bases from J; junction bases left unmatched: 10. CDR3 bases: TGTGCCAGCAGCCCGGGACAGGGGCCCCTATCCCAGCATTTT. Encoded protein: CASSPGQGPLSQHF.

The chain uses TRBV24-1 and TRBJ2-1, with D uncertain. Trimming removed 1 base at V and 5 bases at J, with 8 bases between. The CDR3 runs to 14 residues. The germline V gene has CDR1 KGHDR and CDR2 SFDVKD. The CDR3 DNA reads TGTGCCACCAGTGATTTTTGGATGGACAATGAGCAGTTCTTC. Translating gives CATSDFWMDNEQFF.

The CDR3 is CASSWVQGSSPLHF. CDR3 nucleotide sequence: TGTGCCAGCAGCTGGGTACAAGGCTCTTCACCCCTCCACTTT. The chain is built from TRBV7-9 and TRBJ1-6, with D unclear. CDR1 is SEHNR, CDR2 FQNEAQ, per germline (reference sequence). The CDR3 consists of 14 residues. V lost 4 bases and J 9 bases, leaving 13 bases between the germline ends.

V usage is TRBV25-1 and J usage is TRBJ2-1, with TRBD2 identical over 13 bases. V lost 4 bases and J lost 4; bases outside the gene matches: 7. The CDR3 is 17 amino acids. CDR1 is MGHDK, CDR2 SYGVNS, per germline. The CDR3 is CASSVTGLAGAYNEQFF. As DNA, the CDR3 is TGTGCCAGCAGTGTGACAGGACTAGCGGGGGCATACAATGAGCAGTTCTTC. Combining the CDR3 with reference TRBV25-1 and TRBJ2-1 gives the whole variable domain EADIYQTPRYLVIGTGKKITLECSQTMGHDKMYWYQQDPGMELHLIHYSYGVNSTEKGDLSSESTVSRIRTEHFPLTLESARPSHTSQYLCASSVTGLAGAYNEQFFGPGTRLTVL.

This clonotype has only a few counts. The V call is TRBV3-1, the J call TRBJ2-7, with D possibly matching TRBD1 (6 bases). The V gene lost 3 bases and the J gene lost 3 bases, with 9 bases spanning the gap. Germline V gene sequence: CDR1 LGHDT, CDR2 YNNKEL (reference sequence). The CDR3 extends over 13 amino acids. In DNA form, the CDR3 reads TGTGCCAGCAGCCAGAGAGGGGGCTACGAGCAGTACTTC. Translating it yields CASSQRGGYEQYF.